A single sample is the source of the 5 T cell receptor beta chains below, sequenced in a study of beta chain features in type 1 diabetes. Since all of the isolated RNA was reverse transcribed, expressed TCRB transcripts were what got sequenced. TCRdb's table, derived via immunoSEQ multiplex PCR, lists solely in-frame clones and lacks some. Here the sample spans under 45,000 clones, 50% being singletons. The sample taken for sequencing was stem cell memory CD4+ T cells from blood. The receptors were sampled from a woman aged 25 to 39 in good health.

The V and J genes are TRBV18 and TRBJ1-1, with D perhaps matching TRBD1 (6 bases). Germline V gene lookup returns CDR1 KGHSH and CDR2 LQKENI. CDR3 length: 14 residues. Between the trimmed V and J ends, which lost 5 bases and 1 base, there was a span of 11 bases. The CDR3: CASSLSTGNTEAFF. The CDR3 DNA sequence: TGTGCCAGCTCATTATCGACAGGGAACACTGAAGCTTTCTTT.

This clone was seen only a few times. The V and J genes are TRBV2 and TRBJ1-6; TRBD1 matches 7 bases. There are 14 residues in the CDR3. V lost 4 bases and J lost 7; bases outside the gene matches: 4. CDR1 and CDR2 from the germline V gene are SNHLY and FYNNEI. The CDR3 here is CASSAGQRNSPLHF. CDR3 sequence (DNA): TGTGCCAGCAGTGCGGGACAGAGGAATTCACCCCTCCACTTT.

This clone was detected only a few times. The V call is TRBV28, the J call TRBJ2-7, with 8 bases lining up with TRBD2. V dropped 4 bases and J dropped 2; count of bases not matched to a gene: 7. The length of the CDR3 is 15 residues. Germline CDR1 MDHEN, CDR2 SYDVKM. This chain's CDR3 is CASSSGSGRAYEQYF. The DNA for the CDR3 is TGTGCCAGCAGTTCCGGTTCCGGGAGGGCCTACGAGCAGTACTTC.

The J gene is TRBJ2-7, the V gene TRBV28; D possibly corresponds to TRBD1 (5 bases). The germline CDR1 and CDR2 sequences are MDHEN and SYDVKM. The V end was cut by 10 bases, the J end by 1 base, with 23 bases between. The CDR3 contains 16 residues. For the CDR3, the DNA is TGTGCCACCAGGCCCGATGGGGCCCCCCGGTCCTACGAGCAGTACTTC. It encodes CATRPDGAPRSYEQYF.

This clone was seen only a few times. This chain links TRBV18 with TRBJ2-7; 9 nucleotides align to TRBD2. V dropped 6 bases and J dropped 3; count of bases not matched to a gene: 6. Germline V gene data show CDR1 as KGHSH and CDR2 as LQKENI. The CDR3 covers 14 residues. CDR3 protein: CASSRLAENYEQYF. As DNA, the CDR3 is TGTGCCAGCTCGCGACTAGCGGAAAACTACGAGCAGTACTTC.